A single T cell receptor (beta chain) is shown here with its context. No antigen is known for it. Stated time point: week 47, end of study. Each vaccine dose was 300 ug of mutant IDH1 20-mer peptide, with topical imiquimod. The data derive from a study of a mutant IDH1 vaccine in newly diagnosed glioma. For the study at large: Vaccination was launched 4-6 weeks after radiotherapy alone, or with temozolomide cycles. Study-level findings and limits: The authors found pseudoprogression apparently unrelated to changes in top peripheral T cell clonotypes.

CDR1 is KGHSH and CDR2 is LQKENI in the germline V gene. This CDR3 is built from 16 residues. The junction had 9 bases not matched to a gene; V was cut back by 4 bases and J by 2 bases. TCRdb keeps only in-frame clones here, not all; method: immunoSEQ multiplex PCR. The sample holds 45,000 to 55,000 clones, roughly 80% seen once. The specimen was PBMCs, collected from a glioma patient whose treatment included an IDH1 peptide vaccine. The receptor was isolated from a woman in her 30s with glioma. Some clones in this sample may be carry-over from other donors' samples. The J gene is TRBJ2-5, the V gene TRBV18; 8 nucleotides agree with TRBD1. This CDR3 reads CASSLRQGAAQETQYF. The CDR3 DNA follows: TGTGCCAGCTCACTCCGTCAGGGGGCCGCTCAAGAGACCCAGTACTTC. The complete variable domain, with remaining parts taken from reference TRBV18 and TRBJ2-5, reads NAGVMQNPRHLVRRRGQEARLRCSPMKGHSHVYWYRQLPEEGLKFMVYLQKENIIDESGMPKERFSAEFPKEGPSILRIQQVVRGDSAAYFCASSLRQGAAQETQYFGPGTRLLVL.